These 2 T cell receptor beta chains came from one sample sequenced in a study of monozygotic twins with inflammatory bowel disease. One entry per CDR3 protein, without DNA, is what TCRdb gives after re-calling the 5' RACE reads. Across some 160,000 distinct CDR3 sequences, the top ten clones capture just under 7.5% of the sample. The sequenced material came from blood. Source of these receptors: a human donor with ulcerative colitis or Crohn's disease, or a healthy co-twin of an affected twin (not recorded which).

This chain links TRBV7-2 with TRBJ1-6. CDR1 SGHTA and CDR2 FQGNSA come from the germline V gene. This CDR3 is built from 15 residues. The CDR3 reads CASSLRAVEDSPLHF.

The gene calls are TRBV28 and TRBJ2-3; the TRBD2 assignment by TCRdb is unverifiable without DNA. The CDR3 consists of 15 residues. Germline-derived CDR1 and CDR2 are MDHEN and SYDVKM. The CDR3 reads CASSAAGTSTDTQYF.